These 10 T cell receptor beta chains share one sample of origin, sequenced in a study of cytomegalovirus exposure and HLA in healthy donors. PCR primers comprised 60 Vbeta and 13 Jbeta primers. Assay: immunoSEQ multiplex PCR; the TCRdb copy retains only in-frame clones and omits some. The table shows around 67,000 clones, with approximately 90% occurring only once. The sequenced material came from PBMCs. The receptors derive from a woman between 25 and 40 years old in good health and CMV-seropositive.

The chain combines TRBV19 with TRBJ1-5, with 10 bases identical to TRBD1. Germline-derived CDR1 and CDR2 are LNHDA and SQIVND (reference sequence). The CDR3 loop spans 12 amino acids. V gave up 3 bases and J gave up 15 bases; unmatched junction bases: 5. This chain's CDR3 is CASSIGDRGTHF. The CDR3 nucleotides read TGTGCCAGTAGTATTGGGGACAGGGGTACGCATTTT.

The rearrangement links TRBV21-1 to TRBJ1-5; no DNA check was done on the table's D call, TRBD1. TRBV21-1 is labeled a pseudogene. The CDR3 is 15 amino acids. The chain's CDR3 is CASTPRNFLDQPQHF. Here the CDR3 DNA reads TGTGCCAGCACCCCCAGAAATTTTTTGGATCAGCCCCAGCATTTT.

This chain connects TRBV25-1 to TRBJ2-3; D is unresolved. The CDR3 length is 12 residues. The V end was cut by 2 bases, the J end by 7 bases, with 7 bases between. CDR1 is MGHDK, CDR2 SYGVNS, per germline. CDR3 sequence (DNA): TGTGCCAGCAGTGAAGCGTCTTATACGCAGTATTTT. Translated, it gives CASSEASYTQYF.

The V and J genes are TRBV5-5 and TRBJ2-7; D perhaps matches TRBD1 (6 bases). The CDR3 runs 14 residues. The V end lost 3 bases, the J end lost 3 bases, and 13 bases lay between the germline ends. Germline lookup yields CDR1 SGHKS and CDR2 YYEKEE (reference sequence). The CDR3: CASSSRDKYYEQYF. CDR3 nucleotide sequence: TGTGCCAGCAGCTCCCGGGACAAGTACTACGAGCAGTACTTC.

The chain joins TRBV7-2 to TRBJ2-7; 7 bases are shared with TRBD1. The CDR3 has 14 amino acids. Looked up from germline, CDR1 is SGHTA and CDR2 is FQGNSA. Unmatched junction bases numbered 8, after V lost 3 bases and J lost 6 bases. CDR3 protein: CASSLRDRGVEQYF. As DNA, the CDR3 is TGTGCCAGCAGCTTGAGGGACAGAGGTGTCGAGCAGTACTTC. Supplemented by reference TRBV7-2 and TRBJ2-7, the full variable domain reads GAGVSQSPSNKVTEKGKDVELRCDPISGHTALYWYRQSLGQGLEFLIYFQGNSAPDKSGLPSDRFSAERTGGSVSTLTIQRTQQEDSAVYLCASSLRDRGVEQYFGPGTRLTVT.

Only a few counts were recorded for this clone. CDR3 nucleotides: TGTGCCAGTAAGAGAGATCGAAGCGGGGGTTACAATGAGCAGTTCTTC. It encodes CASKRDRSGGYNEQFF. The gene calls are TRBV19 and TRBJ2-1; 8 bases are a match to TRBD2. Germline V gene sequence: CDR1 LNHDA, CDR2 SQIVND (reference sequence). After removal of 7 bases from V and 4 bases from J, the junction contained 12 bases not matched to a gene. This CDR3 has 16 amino acids.

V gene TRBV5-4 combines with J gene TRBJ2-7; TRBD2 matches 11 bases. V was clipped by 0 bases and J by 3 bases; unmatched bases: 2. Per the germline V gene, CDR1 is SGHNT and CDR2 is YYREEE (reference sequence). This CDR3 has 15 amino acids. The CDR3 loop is CASSLGSGRGYEQYF. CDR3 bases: TGTGCCAGCAGCTTGGGTAGCGGGAGGGGCTACGAGCAGTACTTC.

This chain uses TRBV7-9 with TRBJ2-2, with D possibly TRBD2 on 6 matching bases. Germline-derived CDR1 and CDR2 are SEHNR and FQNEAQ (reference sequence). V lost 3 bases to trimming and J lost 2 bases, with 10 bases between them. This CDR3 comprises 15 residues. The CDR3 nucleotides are TGTGCCAGCAGCTTTGGGACTCCCAACACCGGGGAGCTGTTTTTT. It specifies CASSFGTPNTGELFF.

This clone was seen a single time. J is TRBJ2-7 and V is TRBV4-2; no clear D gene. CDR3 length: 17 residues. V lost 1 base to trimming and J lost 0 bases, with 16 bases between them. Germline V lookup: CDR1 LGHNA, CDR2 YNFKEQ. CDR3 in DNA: TGTGCCAGCAGCCAAGGCCAGTTGGGCTTATCCTCCTACGAGCAGTACTTC. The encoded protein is CASSQGQLGLSSYEQYF.

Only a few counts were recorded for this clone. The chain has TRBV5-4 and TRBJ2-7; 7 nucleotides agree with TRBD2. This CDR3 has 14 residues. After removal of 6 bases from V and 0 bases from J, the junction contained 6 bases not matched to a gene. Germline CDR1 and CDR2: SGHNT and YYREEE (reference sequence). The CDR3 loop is CASTRGGSSYEQYF. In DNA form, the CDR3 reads TGTGCCAGCACCCGGGGAGGGAGCTCCTACGAGCAGTACTTC.